This TCR beta chain was captured by sequencing in a study of blood T cell repertoires in COVID-19. Overall study context: The study drew acute and convalescent COVID-19 samples from the United States, Italy and Spain. PBMCs, B-cell-depleted T cells, or T cells were the source of the cDNA or gDNA that made up the material.

The CDR3 is made up of 15 amino acids. Germline V lookup: CDR1 KGHDR, CDR2 SFDVKD. Per the authors' pipeline: From reference gene primer amplification, estimates of nucleated cell counts were derived. Only in-frame clones appear in the TCRdb table, and some are missing; sequencing was by immunoSEQ multiplex PCR. The V and J calls and the clone size are those of that table, but D and trimming were determined from the DNA. The top ten clones hold under 2% of a sample with about 260,000 clones, 70% to 85% of them seen once. To note about this clone: Germline and junction disagree at one end, which may indicate a read error.

This TCR came from a woman aged 80 or over with acute or convalescent COVID-19. The chain joins TRBV24-1 to TRBJ2-1; TRBD1 agrees at 7 bases. The sequenced sample was peripheral blood. As DNA, the CDR3 is TGTACCACCAGTGAGGGACAGAGCTCCTACAATGAGCAGTTCTTC. Its translation is CTTSEGQSSYNEQFF.